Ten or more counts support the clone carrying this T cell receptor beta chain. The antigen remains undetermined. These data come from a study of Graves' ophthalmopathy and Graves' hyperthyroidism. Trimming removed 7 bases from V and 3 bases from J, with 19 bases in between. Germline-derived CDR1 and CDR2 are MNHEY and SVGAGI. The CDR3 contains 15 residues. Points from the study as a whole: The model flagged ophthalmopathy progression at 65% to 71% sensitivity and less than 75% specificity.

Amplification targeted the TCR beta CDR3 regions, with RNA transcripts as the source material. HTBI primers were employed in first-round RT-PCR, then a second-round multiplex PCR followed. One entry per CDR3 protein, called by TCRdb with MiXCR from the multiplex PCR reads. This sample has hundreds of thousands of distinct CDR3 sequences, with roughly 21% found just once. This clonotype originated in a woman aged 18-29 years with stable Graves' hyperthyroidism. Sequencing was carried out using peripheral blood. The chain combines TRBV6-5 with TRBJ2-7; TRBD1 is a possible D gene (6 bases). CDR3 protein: CASTTTWTANYEQYF. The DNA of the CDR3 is TGTGCCAGCACTACTACCTGGACAGCGAACTACGAGCAGTACTTC.